This is a list of T cell receptor beta chains from one sample in a study of cytomegalovirus exposure and HLA in healthy donors. The repertoire was sequenced with immunoSEQ multiplex PCR; TCRdb's copy has only in-frame clones and lacks some. The data show about 120,000 clones, 70% to 80% seen once. Sample: PBMCs. The origin of the receptors is a woman between 40 and 55 years old in good health and CMV-seropositive. CDR3s include the opening cysteine and the closing phenylalanine or tryptophan. A D gene is named only where the DNA matches it firmly. Clone size appears in some rows only: once, few, many, or a class for an expanded clone.

V gene: TRBV7-9; J gene: TRBJ1-1; clone size: once; CDR3 length: 14; D gene: TRBD1; CDR3 DNA: TGTGCCAGCAGCGCCCAGGGGGGGAACACTGAAGCTTTCTTT; CDR3 protein: CASSAQGGNTEAFF
V gene: TRBV5-1; J gene: TRBJ1-1; clone size: NA; CDR3 length: 15; D gene: NA; CDR3 DNA: TGCGCCAGCAGCCCGGGACATCGAGAAAACACTGAAGCTTTCTTT; CDR3 protein: CASSPGHRENTEAFF
V gene: TRBV5-1; J gene: TRBJ2-7; clone size: once; CDR3 length: 14; D gene: TRBD1; CDR3 DNA: TGCGCCAGCAGCTTGGGACAGGGAATAGGTGAGCAGTACTTC; CDR3 protein: CASSLGQGIGEQYF
V gene: TRBV10-1; J gene: TRBJ2-2; clone size: NA; CDR3 length: 13; D gene: NA; CDR3 DNA: TGCGCCAGCAGTGATGCGGGTACCGGGGAGCTGTTTTTT; CDR3 protein: CASSDAGTGELFF
V gene: TRBV30; J gene: TRBJ2-3; clone size: NA; CDR3 length: 14; D gene: NA; CDR3 DNA: TGTGCCTGGGCCGGGACTTTCATTACAGATACGCAGTATTTT; CDR3 protein: CAWAGTFITDTQYF
V gene: TRBV6-4; J gene: TRBJ2-7; clone size: once; CDR3 length: 16; D gene: NA; CDR3 DNA: TGTGCCAGCAGACCTCCCCCGGGACACCCGACCTACGAGCAGTACTTC; CDR3 protein: CASRPPPGHPTYEQYF
V gene: TRBV30; J gene: TRBJ2-7; clone size: once; CDR3 length: 14; D gene: TRBD1; CDR3 DNA: TGTGCCTGGAACACCGGGACAGGGACCTACGAGCAGTACTTC; CDR3 protein: CAWNTGTGTYEQYF
V gene: TRBV25-1; J gene: TRBJ1-2; clone size: NA; CDR3 length: 14; D gene: NA; CDR3 DNA: TGTGCCAGCAGTGAATGGGGGGGGTCCTTTGGCTACACCTTC; CDR3 protein: CASSEWGGSFGYTF
V gene: TRBV15; J gene: TRBJ2-7; clone size: few; CDR3 length: 18; D gene: TRBD1; CDR3 DNA: TGTGCCACCAGCAGAGCCGCCGACTGGTCGACAGGGGCCTACGAGCAGTACTTC; CDR3 protein: CATSRAADWSTGAYEQYF
V gene: TRBV5-1; J gene: TRBJ2-3; clone size: NA; CDR3 length: 13; D gene: NA; CDR3 DNA: TGCGCCAGCAGCTTGGCGAGCACAGATACGCAGTATTTT; CDR3 protein: CASSLASTDTQYF
V gene: TRBV5-1; J gene: TRBJ2-3; clone size: NA; CDR3 length: 16; D gene: TRBD2; CDR3 DNA: TGCGCCAGCAGCCGGGCTAGCGGGAGGGAGGCAGATACGCAGTATTTT; CDR3 protein: CASSRASGREADTQYF
V gene: TRBV6-6; J gene: TRBJ1-1; clone size: few; CDR3 length: 14; D gene: TRBD1; CDR3 DNA: TGTGCCAGCACCACAGGGGGGTACGGGACTGAAGCTTTCTTT; CDR3 protein: CASTTGGYGTEAFF
V gene: TRBV4-1; J gene: TRBJ1-5; clone size: NA; CDR3 length: 13; D gene: NA; CDR3 DNA: TGCGCCAGCAGCCAATTTAGCGGTCAGCCCCAGCATTTT; CDR3 protein: CASSQFSGQPQHF
V gene: TRBV5-5; J gene: TRBJ2-1; clone size: once; CDR3 length: 15; D gene: TRBD2; CDR3 DNA: TGTGCCAGCAGTGCTAGCGGGGGGACCTACAATGAGCAGTTCTTC; CDR3 protein: CASSASGGTYNEQFF
V gene: TRBV4-1; J gene: TRBJ1-2; clone size: NA; CDR3 length: 16; D gene: TRBD1; CDR3 DNA: TGCGCCAGCAGCTATGCCACAGGGGAATTGGGCTATGGCTACACCTTC; CDR3 protein: CASSYATGELGYGYTF
V gene: TRBV29-1; J gene: TRBJ2-3; clone size: NA; CDR3 length: 14; D gene: TRBD1; CDR3 DNA: TGCAGCGTTGCGGTGGGACAGCGAACAGATACGCAGTATTTT; CDR3 protein: CSVAVGQRTDTQYF
V gene: TRBV27; J gene: TRBJ2-1; clone size: NA; CDR3 length: 15; D gene: TRBD2; CDR3 DNA: TGTGCCAGCAGGTTGGCAGCGGGAGTAAAAAATGAGCAGTTCTTC; CDR3 protein: CASRLAAGVKNEQFF
V gene: TRBV9; J gene: TRBJ2-1; clone size: NA; CDR3 length: 15; D gene: NA; CDR3 DNA: TGTGCCAGCAGCGTAGATATCGGACTTCTCAATGAGCAGTTCTTC; CDR3 protein: CASSVDIGLLNEQFF
V gene: TRBV6-5; J gene: TRBJ2-3; clone size: NA; CDR3 length: 15; D gene: NA; CDR3 DNA: TGTGCCAGCAGTTACTCTTCGACTTGGACAGATACGCAGTATTTT; CDR3 protein: CASSYSSTWTDTQYF
V gene: TRBV7-2; J gene: TRBJ2-5; clone size: NA; CDR3 length: 17; D gene: TRBD2; CDR3 DNA: TGTGCCAGCAGCTTACAACCCCCGGGTAATAGCGGGAAGACCCAGTACTTC; CDR3 protein: CASSLQPPGNSGKTQYF
V gene: TRBV11-2; J gene: TRBJ1-2; clone size: NA; CDR3 length: 14; D gene: TRBD1; CDR3 DNA: TGTGCCAGCAGCTTAGGAACAGGGGAAATCGGCTACACCTTC; CDR3 protein: CASSLGTGEIGYTF
V gene: TRBV5-1; J gene: TRBJ2-7; clone size: NA; CDR3 length: 14; D gene: NA; CDR3 DNA: TGCGCCAGCAGCTTGGACAGGCGATCCTACGAGCAGTACTTC; CDR3 protein: CASSLDRRSYEQYF
V gene: TRBV5-1; J gene: TRBJ1-2; clone size: NA; CDR3 length: 15; D gene: NA; CDR3 DNA: TGCGCCAGCAGCTTGGAGTACAGATCGAACTATGGCTACACCTTC; CDR3 protein: CASSLEYRSNYGYTF
V gene: TRBV18; J gene: TRBJ1-6; clone size: NA; CDR3 length: 14; D gene: NA; CDR3 DNA: TGTGCCAGCTCACCTTCGACAGCTAATTCACCCCTCCACTTT; CDR3 protein: CASSPSTANSPLHF
V gene: TRBV5-1; J gene: TRBJ1-2; clone size: NA; CDR3 length: 14; D gene: NA; CDR3 DNA: TGCGCCAGCCACCCAGGAAGGGGATCAGATGGCTACACCTTC; CDR3 protein: CASHPGRGSDGYTF
V gene: TRBV29-1; J gene: TRBJ1-2; clone size: NA; CDR3 length: 13; D gene: NA; CDR3 DNA: TGCAGCGTTGAGGAAGGGGGTGGGGGCGGCTACACCTTC; CDR3 protein: CSVEEGGGGGYTF
V gene: TRBV30; J gene: TRBJ2-5; clone size: NA; CDR3 length: 14; D gene: NA; CDR3 DNA: TGTGCCTGGGGGAGGGGGGGATTAACAGAGACCCAGTACTTC; CDR3 protein: CAWGRGGLTETQYF
V gene: TRBV7-9; J gene: TRBJ2-3; clone size: NA; CDR3 length: 11; D gene: NA; CDR3 DNA: TGTGCCAGCAGCCGGGGGGATACGCAGTATTTT; CDR3 protein: CASSRGDTQYF
V gene: TRBV10-3; J gene: TRBJ1-2; clone size: NA; CDR3 length: 13; D gene: NA; CDR3 DNA: TGTGCCATCAGTACGGAGTTCAACTATGGCTACACCTTC; CDR3 protein: CAISTEFNYGYTF
V gene: TRBV7-2; J gene: TRBJ2-5; clone size: few; CDR3 length: 13; D gene: TRBD2; CDR3 DNA: TGTGCCAGCAGCTTCACGGGAGGGGAGACCCAGTACTTC; CDR3 protein: CASSFTGGETQYF
V gene: TRBV7-9; J gene: TRBJ1-1; clone size: NA; CDR3 length: 15; D gene: NA; CDR3 DNA: TGTGCCAGCAGCTTAGGTCTGGCCATGAACACTGAAGCTTTCTTT; CDR3 protein: CASSLGLAMNTEAFF
V gene: TRBV7-9; J gene: TRBJ1-1; clone size: NA; CDR3 length: 14; D gene: TRBD1; CDR3 DNA: TGTGCCAGCAGCTGGGACAGCCAGGGGACTGAAGCTTTCTTT; CDR3 protein: CASSWDSQGTEAFF
V gene: TRBV27; J gene: TRBJ2-3; clone size: NA; CDR3 length: 16; D gene: TRBD2; CDR3 DNA: TGTGCCAGCAGTGGAACTAGCGGGAGGATCACAGATACGCAGTATTTT; CDR3 protein: CASSGTSGRITDTQYF
V gene: TRBV30; J gene: TRBJ2-1; clone size: once; CDR3 length: 11; D gene: NA; CDR3 DNA: TGTGCCTGGAGGAGGAGCGTCGAGCAGTTCTTC; CDR3 protein: CAWRRSVEQFF
V gene: TRBV5-4; J gene: TRBJ1-2; clone size: NA; CDR3 length: 16; D gene: TRBD1; CDR3 DNA: TGTGCCAGCAGCTTGAAGGGACAGGGGGCAGGCTATGGCTACACCTTC; CDR3 protein: CASSLKGQGAGYGYTF
V gene: TRBV4-1; J gene: TRBJ2-7; clone size: once; CDR3 length: 15; D gene: TRBD1; CDR3 DNA: TGCGCCAGCAGCCAGGACAGGGGGGCGTCCTACGAGCAGTACTTC; CDR3 protein: CASSQDRGASYEQYF
V gene: TRBV5-1; J gene: TRBJ1-2; clone size: NA; CDR3 length: 13; D gene: NA; CDR3 DNA: TGCGCCAGCAGCTTGGCAGGGGAATATGGCTACACCTTC; CDR3 protein: CASSLAGEYGYTF
V gene: TRBV4-3; J gene: TRBJ1-1; clone size: NA; CDR3 length: 14; D gene: NA; CDR3 DNA: TGCGCCAGCAGTCCGTACATTATGAACACTGAAGCTTTCTTT; CDR3 protein: CASSPYIMNTEAFF
V gene: TRBV5-1; J gene: TRBJ2-4; clone size: NA; CDR3 length: 17; D gene: NA; CDR3 DNA: TGCGCCAGCCCGGACAGGGAGGGGAGATTAGCCAAAAACATTCAGTACTTC; CDR3 protein: CASPDREGRLAKNIQYF
V gene: TRBV5-1; J gene: TRBJ1-1; clone size: NA; CDR3 length: 17; D gene: NA; CDR3 DNA: TGCGCCAGCAGCTTGGCCACAGACAGGCATTCGGGGACTGAAGCTTTCTTT; CDR3 protein: CASSLATDRHSGTEAFF
V gene: TRBV7-9; J gene: TRBJ1-5; clone size: few; CDR3 length: 15; D gene: TRBD1; CDR3 DNA: TGTGCCAGCAGCGGGGACAGGGCTGACAATCAGCCCCAGCATTTT; CDR3 protein: CASSGDRADNQPQHF
V gene: TRBV2; J gene: TRBJ2-3; clone size: NA; CDR3 length: 17; D gene: NA; CDR3 DNA: TGTGCCAGCAGTGAAGCGCTTGGACAGCGCCCCACAGATACGCAGTATTTT; CDR3 protein: CASSEALGQRPTDTQYF
V gene: TRBV29-1; J gene: TRBJ1-2; clone size: NA; CDR3 length: 15; D gene: TRBD1; CDR3 DNA: TGCAGCGTTGAAGATATCGGACAGGGGGGGGGTGGCTACACCTTC; CDR3 protein: CSVEDIGQGGGGYTF
V gene: TRBV5-1; J gene: TRBJ1-1; clone size: NA; CDR3 length: 14; D gene: NA; CDR3 DNA: TGCGCCAGCAGCTTTGGAGGTACGAACACTGAAGCTTTCTTT; CDR3 protein: CASSFGGTNTEAFF
V gene: TRBV4-3; J gene: TRBJ1-1; clone size: NA; CDR3 length: 16; D gene: TRBD1; CDR3 DNA: TGCGCCAGCAGCCAGGGAAGGGACAGGGGTGACCCTGAAGCTTTCTTT; CDR3 protein: CASSQGRDRGDPEAFF
V gene: TRBV7-3; J gene: TRBJ1-2; clone size: NA; CDR3 length: 13; D gene: NA; CDR3 DNA: TGTGCCAGCAGCCCCGGGACTAACTATGGCTACACCTTC; CDR3 protein: CASSPGTNYGYTF